The source of this TCR beta chain is a study of cytomegalovirus exposure and HLA in healthy donors (TCRdb year 2017). In the study overall: In an earlier analysis of under 600 of the donors, 250 to 350 Gb of sequence data and just under 120 million unique TCR beta sequences from about 190 million T cells were reported. All discovery cohort repertoires had been generated using a single sequencing platform. About 330 gigabases of sequencing data and approximately 91 million unique TCR sequences made up an early release that covered roughly 670 HLA-typed donors. The study aimed to test whether signatures of past pathogen exposure could be identified by cataloging public T cell receptors. Rather than using new phenotypic data, the later analysis identified candidate immune exposures from TCR beta sequences and from how often those sequences occurred across donors. HLA typing included class I and class II loci at four-digit resolution. Genome-wide SNP genotypes for about 55% of the 666 donors were used in a later genetic analysis, which treated that subset as a discovery cohort. A few DR-DQ haplotypes were treated as single units for association and clustering because of strong linkage in the cohort. Typing coverage varied by locus: about 629-640 donors for A, B, C, DRB1 and DQB1; under 550 for DQA1; 606 for DPA1; some 470 for DPB1. Along with the approximately 670-subject first cohort, a separate validation cohort of about 110 different subjects was used. A later analysis re-examined previously published TCR beta repertoires from hundreds of donors and added high-resolution HLA genotyping to investigate patterns of TCR occurrence. An earlier analysis of fewer than 700 of the donors applied high-throughput TCR beta sequencing to assess whether each TCR beta V gene segment acted as functional or pseudogenic. Using immunosequencing, the study profiled T cell repertoires from about 620 subjects and related those repertoires to cytomegalovirus serostatus. Among the roughly 390 genotyped donors, roughly 80% belonged to the genetic ancestry cluster associated with self-reported Caucasian donors. The study combined high-throughput TCR immunosequencing, statistical association of individual TCRs with disease status, and machine learning to predict cytomegalovirus infection status. Among about 400 genotyped donors of the cohort, an average of approximately 240,000 unique TCR beta nucleotide sequences was sequenced per donor, of which about 20% were non-productive. Donor age, sex, ethnicity and CMV serostatus were compiled together with the repertoire data. On the study overall, not on this receptor specifically: Linkage disequilibrium might explain the correlated functional status among segregating V segments, but an unknown experimental factor could not be ruled out. It was suggested by the authors that the approach could potentially be generalized to other disease states and immunological phenotypes. Some IMGT-functional V segments, including TRBV6-2 and TRBV6-3, could not be told apart with the 87-base-pair reads, so those segments were excluded. A few of the identified cytomegalovirus-associated TCR beta chains were confirmed in vitro to be specific for cytomegalovirus antigens. A further reported finding was that TCR beta sequences accurately predicted the HLA-A and HLA-B alleles for most subjects in the first cohort. Because HLA typing was unavailable for some donors at each locus, only the typed subset was used in association tests. In a later analysis, TCR association rates were found to vary across HLA loci, with the most associated TCRs seen for DRB1 alleles and the fewest for HLA-C alleles. In a later analysis, HLA-associated TCR beta chains were found to be more clonally expanded and to have lower generation probabilities than equally common non-associated chains. According to a later genetic analysis, donors in an Asian-associated ancestry cluster had fewer N-insertions in productive TCRs than the roughly 670-donor mean. A cluster of highly shared sequence variants was judged likely to represent a technical artifact of the sequencing pipeline. The classifier was reported to diagnose cytomegalovirus status with high specificity and sensitivity in both the original cohort and the validation cohort. The only immune exposure information available for the cohort was CMV serostatus. In a later analysis, 16,951 TCR beta sequences were associated with specific HLA alleles at a false discovery rate of 0.05. An association between a missense DCLRE1C variant and V-gene and J-gene trimming of TCR beta chains was found in a later genetic analysis and replicated in an independent cohort. The earlier analysis of some 560 of the donors excluded some 15 rarely observed V segments, including chromosome 9 orphons, because counts were too low. Most TCR sequences were observed very rarely across donors, whereas some public TCRs were present in many individuals. The study gave a list of 150 to 200 TCR beta chains associated with cytomegalovirus. Several of the top co-occurrence clusters appeared to be linked to parvovirus B19, influenza, CMV and Epstein-Barr virus, according to a later analysis. According to a later analysis, most CMV-associated TCR beta chains appeared to be HLA-restricted, and the HLA associations seemed to be driven largely by CMV exposure. Sequencing depth was assumed to be roughly uniform across donors in the presence/absence analyses, though that assumption may not hold. This cohort had only TCR beta chains sequenced, and the lack of alpha or paired-chain data limited which features could be detected. Strong co-occurrence of HLA alleles, especially DR and DQ, made assigning TCR associations to individual alleles difficult. An earlier analysis of approximately 570 of the donors showed that most TCR beta V segments appeared in productive rearrangements either about 87% or about 30% of the time, which broadly matched IMGT annotations.

Remarks on this clone: Its target antigen remains unknown. Per-nucleotide qualities are absent, and no much larger clonotype sits a single base away.

The cohort was made up of hundreds of healthy bone marrow donors. At the time of sampling, all cohort members were nominally healthy, though unrecorded immune exposures were likely present. The donor tested CMV seropositive and was one of the 289 seropositive cohort members. A peripheral blood sample was collected from each donor, and TCR beta sequencing was performed on peripheral blood mononuclear cells. Genomic DNA was extracted from the blood cell samples with the Qiagen DNeasy Blood Extraction Kit. Library preparation used the immunoSEQ multiplex PCR assay. The multiplex PCR relied on a mix of 60 forward primers for TCR Vbeta segments and 13 reverse primers for TCR Jbeta segments. The CDR3 region of rearranged TCR beta genes was amplified from genomic DNA with a multiplex PCR assay. The Illumina HiSeq System was used to sequence the amplified TCR beta libraries as 87-base-pair reads. The paper's data handling went like this. A later analysis tallied tens of millions of unique TCR beta chains across the 700 or so repertoires, and around 10 million of those chains were shared by two or more donors. To remove PCR and sequencing errors, raw reads were error-corrected and collapsed into unique sequences using a nearest-neighbor algorithm that merged closely related sequences. CDR3 sequences were aligned to IMGT reference sequences to assign V, D and J gene segments. For a sequence to be retained, at least a six-nucleotide match to both a V gene segment and a J gene segment was required. Rearrangements were called productive when the CDR3 lacked stop codons and stayed in frame with V and J; all others were non-productive. CDR3 was defined by IMGT convention, running from the second conserved V-encoded cysteine to the conserved J-encoded phenylalanine. Sequences without an unambiguous match to a single V gene segment were excluded from the earlier analysis of 450 to 750 of the donors. In an earlier analysis of 587 of the donors, V segments were called functional above 56.7% productive rearrangements and were called segregating when the between-donor standard deviation exceeded 5%. A statistical classification framework was built for diagnosing cytomegalovirus status from the catalog of TCR beta chain sequences. In a later analysis, TCR nucleotide sequences were compared against IMGT/GENE-DB human TR gene sequences so that V and J genes could be assigned. A later analysis assigned CDR3 sequences and most-parsimonious VDJ recombination scenarios with the TCRdist pipeline. A later analysis defined each TCR beta chain by its CDR3 amino acid sequence plus V-gene family, and excluded reads lacking a unique V-gene family. As a way to deal with suspected cross-contamination and a sequencing artifact, a later analysis dropped 450 to 700 nucleotide sequences that were highly shared and had low generation probability. For each public chain, a later analysis derived a clonal expansion index from normalized ranks of inferred template counts within each repertoire. A later analysis computed generation probabilities with a VDJ recombination model fitted to out-of-frame rearrangements, and checked the results against IGoR. A later analysis scored TCR-TCR, TCR-HLA and TCR-CMV co-occurrence with hypergeometric tests, applying a repertoire-size bias correction to TCR pairs. A later analysis estimated false discovery rates by permuting HLA or CMV assignments 20 times. In a later analysis, co-occurring TCRs were grouped with DBSCAN, and TCRdist sequence similarity was added when clustering was performed within HLA-allele-positive subsets. Repertoires with fewer than 30,000 or more than 120,000 public chains were left out of co-occurrence clustering, as were four to six repertoires with anomalous nucleotide sharing. The immuneACCESS repertoire file appears here via TCRdb, limited to in-frame rearrangements. These files lack a portion of the clones; in checked studies, under half of the deficit traces to unresolved V genes, and the cause of the others is not known. V and J calls and clone size are as listed in that table; D and trimming were resolved from the DNA. Here the sample has about 160,000 clones; about four fifths occur a single time. The ten largest clonotypes hold around 10% of the sample.

The CDR3 starts with the cysteine, ends with the phenylalanine, and has 15 residues. Kept here is only the CDR3 DNA, which spans 45 bases and is read in frame from base 1. CDR1 KGHSY and CDR2 FQNENV are derived from the germline V gene. Trimming at the junction amounts to 0 bases on V and 3 bases on J, and the germline ends lie 11 bases apart. Here the chain combines TRBV16 and TRBJ1-2; TRBD1 might be the D gene, on 6 matching bases. The TCR comes from a man aged 45-60 years in good health and CMV-seropositive. The specimen sequenced was PBMCs. The nucleotide sequence is TGTGCCAGCAGCCAATCGTCTTCAGGGGACTATGGCTACACCTTC. The resulting protein is CASSQSSSGDYGYTF.